These 17 T cell receptor beta chains originate from one sample sequenced in a study of molecular identifiers for immune sequencing clone quantification. TCRdb re-analysed the PCR reads in MiXCR, keeping a single row per CDR3 protein. Of approximately 680,000 distinct CDR3 sequences listed, about 25% are singletons. Sequenced material: naive CD8+ T cells from blood, with Jurkat cell RNA spiked in. Subset indicated: FACS-sorted CD8+CD4-CCR7+CD45RA+ naive T cells. The origin of the receptors is a human donor in good health. Some libraries in this study had Jurkat cell RNA spiked in.

In this sample, this clonotype turned up a few times. V is TRBV7-9 and J is TRBJ1-1; D might be TRBD1 (5 bases). The germline CDR1 and CDR2 sequences are SEHNR and FQNEAQ (reference sequence). The germline V and J ends were trimmed by 4 bases and 11 bases, with 11 bases remaining between them. This CDR3 has 11 amino acids. The CDR3 sequence is CASSWRGAAFF. In DNA form, the CDR3 reads TGTGCCAGCAGCTGGCGGGGCGCCGCTTTCTTT. The variable domain in full, completed from reference TRBV7-9 and TRBJ1-1, reads DTGVSQNPRHKITKRGQNVTFRCDPISEHNRLYWYRQTLGQGPEFLTYFQNEAQLEKSRLLSDRFSAERPKGSFSTLEIQRTEQGDSAMYLCASSWRGAAFFGQGTRLTVV.

There are a few counts of this clonotype. The V gene is TRBV18, the J gene TRBJ2-7, with 9 bases lining up with TRBD2. CDR1 is KGHSH, CDR2 LQKENI, per germline. The V gene end was trimmed by 8 bases and the J gene end by 6 bases; junction bases not matched to a gene: 17. CDR3 size: 16 residues. CDR3 residues: CASTPDFAGGPLEQYF. The CDR3 DNA reads TGTGCCAGCACCCCGGATTTCGCGGGAGGGCCTCTCGAGCAGTACTTC.

The sample holds many counts of this clonotype. The chain uses TRBV6-5 and TRBJ2-7, with unresolved D. The CDR3 covers 13 residues. V was shortened by 0 bases and J by 4 bases, with 7 bases between the two germline ends. CDR1 MNHEY and CDR2 SVGAGI come from the germline V gene. CDR3 bases: TGTGCCAGCAGTTACTCCTCGGTTTACGAGCAGTACTTC. As protein: CASSYSSVYEQYF.

This clonotype was recorded at least ten times. This chain joins TRBV13 and TRBJ1-1, with D perhaps TRBD1 (6 bases). The CDR3 extends over 14 amino acids. Trimming shortened V by 4 bases and J by 4 bases, and 13 bases separated the two germline ends. Per germline, CDR1 PRHDT and CDR2 FYEKMQ (reference sequence). The CDR3: CASSYSGAPTEAFF. The CDR3 DNA sequence: TGTGCCAGCAGCTACTCAGGGGCCCCCACTGAAGCTTTCTTT. Full variable domain (outside the CDR3, taken from reference TRBV13 and TRBJ1-1): AAGVIQSPRHLIKEKRETATLKCYPIPRHDTVYWYQQGPGQDPQFLISFYEKMQSDKGSIPDRFSAQQFSDYHSELNMSSLELGDSALYFCASSYSGAPTEAFFGQGTRLTVV.

The chain is built from TRBV13 and TRBJ2-1, with D possibly matching TRBD1 (5 bases). The V and J ends lost 2 bases and 6 bases respectively, with 14 bases between them. CDR1 and CDR2 (germline): PRHDT, FYEKMQ (reference sequence). The CDR3 runs to 15 residues. The CDR3 loop is CASSLKGLFGNEQFF. CDR3 nucleotide sequence: TGTGCCAGCAGCTTAAAGGGGCTGTTTGGCAATGAGCAGTTCTTC.

J is TRBJ2-7 and V is TRBV9; the D is unclear. V was trimmed by 0 bases and J by 3 bases, leaving 10 bases between them. This CDR3 is 14 amino acids long. Germline values: CDR1 SGDLS, CDR2 YYNGEE. The CDR3: CASSVGDGVYEQYF. The CDR3 DNA is TGTGCCAGCAGCGTAGGTGATGGGGTCTACGAGCAGTACTTC. The entire variable domain, with the rest obtained from reference TRBV9 and TRBJ2-7, is as follows: DSGVTQTPKHLITATGQRVTLRCSPRSGDLSVYWYQQSLDQGLQFLIQYYNGEERAKGNILERFSAQQFPDLHSELNLSSLELGDSALYFCASSVGDGVYEQYFGPGTRLTVT.

This clonotype was recorded at least ten times. This chain joins TRBV7-9 and TRBJ2-3; D remains unclear. In germline, CDR1 is SEHNR, CDR2 FQNEAQ (reference sequence). The CDR3 loop spans 11 amino acids. The V gene lost 1 base and the J gene lost 14 bases, with 10 bases spanning the gap. CDR3 loop: CASSLGPVLYF. The CDR3 nucleotides are TGTGCCAGCAGCTTAGGACCGGTACTGTATTTT.

This clonotype was seen ten or more times. The J gene is TRBJ2-3, the V gene TRBV29-1; D might be TRBD1 or TRBD2, each matching 5 bases. Germline V lookup: CDR1 SQVTM, CDR2 ANQGSEA. The CDR3 loop spans 13 amino acids. V was clipped by 3 bases and J by 3 bases, with 10 bases between them. The CDR3 coding sequence is TGCAGCGTTGACGTGGGGGTGACAGATACGCAGTATTTT. Encoded protein: CSVDVGVTDTQYF.

The genes are TRBV14 and TRBJ2-5, with a weak D call TRBD1 (6 bases). V lost 1 base, J lost 2 bases, and 11 bases lay in between. The germline V gene encodes CDR1 SGHDN and CDR2 FVKESK. CDR3 length: 15 residues. CDR3 region: CASSQVGQSQETQYF. The CDR3 bases are TGTGCCAGCAGCCAAGTTGGACAGTCACAAGAGACCCAGTACTTC.

Only a few counts were recorded for this clonotype. The chain is built from TRBV5-4 and TRBJ2-7, with 10 nucleotides matching TRBD1. Germline CDR1 and CDR2: SGHNT and YYREEE (reference sequence). This CDR3 region has 17 residues. J gave up 6 bases and V 1 base, and 13 bases lay outside the gene matches. CDR3 region: CASSLFGTGVGPGEQYF. The CDR3 DNA reads TGTGCCAGCAGCTTGTTTGGGACAGGGGTCGGTCCGGGCGAGCAGTACTTC.

This clonotype has just a few counts. The chain uses TRBV11-2 and TRBJ2-7; D gene ambiguous. Germline V gene sequence: CDR1 SGHAT, CDR2 FQNNGV. The CDR3 is 14 residues long. The V gene lost 1 base and the J gene lost 3 bases, with 10 bases spanning the gap. In DNA form, the CDR3 reads TGTGCCAGCAGCTTAGGGGGTTACGGCTACGAGCAGTACTTC. It codes for CASSLGGYGYEQYF.

This clonotype was observed a few times. The chain combines TRBV30 with TRBJ2-3; D may be TRBD2 (6 bases). Germline V gene lookup returns CDR1 GTSNPN and CDR2 SVGIG (reference sequence). Trimming pared 4 bases from V and 0 bases from J, leaving 11 bases between. The CDR3 is 14 amino acids. The CDR3 reads CAWNRGTSTDTQYF. In DNA form, the CDR3 reads TGTGCCTGGAATCGAGGGACTAGCACAGATACGCAGTATTTT. Supplemented by reference TRBV30 and TRBJ2-3, the full variable domain reads SQTIHQWPATLVQPVGSPLSLECTVEGTSNPNLYWYRQAAGRGLQLLFYSVGIGQISSEVPQNLSASRPQDRQFILSSKKLLLSDSGFYLCAWNRGTSTDTQYFGPGTRLTVL.

This clonotype has a count of ten or more. The rearrangement uses TRBV28 and TRBJ2-7; D uncertain. From germline, CDR1 is MDHEN and CDR2 SYDVKM. The CDR3 loop spans 13 amino acids. Trimming left V 8 bases short and J 2 bases short, with 13 bases between. The CDR3 DNA is TGTGCCAGCGCCGACGGACCCACCTACGAGCAGTACTTC. Translating gives CASADGPTYEQYF.

Ten or more counts support this clonotype. This chain links TRBV7-2 with TRBJ2-7; the D is unclear. Between the trimmed V and J ends, which lost 6 bases and 5 bases, there was a span of 17 bases. The CDR3 covers 14 residues. Germline V gives CDR1 SGHTA, CDR2 FQGNSA. The CDR3 coding sequence is TGTGCCAGCAGTCGCGGTAGAAGGGAAGACGAGCAGTACTTC. Amino acids: CASSRGRREDEQYF.

This clonotype appeared many times. This chain uses TRBV30 with TRBJ2-1; TRBD2 matches 10 bases. There are 14 residues in the CDR3. The ends lost 2 bases at V and 9 bases at J; junction bases unmatched: 7. Germline V gene data show CDR1 as GTSNPN and CDR2 as SVGIG (reference sequence). This CDR3 reads CAWSWLAGVGEQFF. The CDR3 region has the DNA TGTGCCTGGAGTTGGCTAGCGGGAGTTGGTGAGCAGTTCTTC.

The chain employs TRBV4-3 and TRBJ1-3; 8 bases match TRBD1. This CDR3 is built from 17 residues. From germline, CDR1 is LGHNA and CDR2 YSLEER. Unmatched junction bases numbered 10, after V lost 1 base and J lost 5 bases. Here the CDR3 reads CASSQGPMGQERNTIYF. The CDR3 nucleotides are TGCGCCAGCAGCCAAGGCCCAATGGGACAGGAAAGAAACACCATATATTTT.

This clonotype was seen a handful of times. Germline is not matched at one junction end, which may reflect a read error. J is TRBJ1-6 and V is TRBV13, with D tentatively TRBD1 (5 bases). The CDR3 covers 12 residues. Germline-derived CDR1 and CDR2 are PRHDT and FYEKMQ (reference sequence). The DNA for the CDR3 is TGTGCCAGCAGCCCAGGCCGAGGGACCCCTGACTTT. Its translation is CASSPGRGTPDF.